A selection of T cell receptor beta chains follows, all from one sample in a study of CD8+CD57+ T cells in acquired aplastic anemia. TCRdb independently ran MiXCR on the reads; one entry per CDR3 protein. The table has about 150,000 distinct CDR3 sequences, 40% to 60% seen once. Sample: sorted CD4+, CD8+, or CD8+CD57+ T cells (not recorded which) from PBMCs. The receptor set was obtained from a human donor with aplastic anemia. CDR3s leave out the opening cysteine and the closing phenylalanine or tryptophan.

TRBJ1-6	TRBV13	ASSLDARGTGDSPLH
TRBJ2-5	TRBV15	ATSIPNSGLGTQY
TRBJ2-7	TRBV7-9	ASSFTSGRLSEQY
TRBJ1-4	TRBV10-3	AISSERVELF
TRBJ1-2	TRBV9	ASSADRVDGYT
TRBJ1-3	TRBV2	ASSDVGSGNTIY
TRBJ1-2	TRBV24-1	ATSDLLRNYGYT
TRBJ2-1	TRBV7-6	ASSLLAGGPSNEQF
TRBJ1-2	TRBV11-1	ATRTEVSSGGYGYT
TRBJ2-7	TRBV10-3	AISGSGTGSYEQY
TRBJ1-2	TRBV29-1	SVEEQGARGYT